This entry lists 11 T cell receptor beta chains sequenced from one sample in a study of T cells after posttransplantation cyclophosphamide. A marrow graft followed busulfan-fludarabine conditioning, with cyclophosphamide on days +3 and +4. Sequencing used immunoSEQ multiplex PCR; TCRdb keeps in-frame clones, though not all of them. In the table there are about 10,000 clones, around 80% of which are singletons. The specimen comprised PBMCs, sampled approximately 2,000 days after a stem cell transplant with posttransplant cyclophosphamide. These receptors were obtained from a female patient between 40 and 55 years old who received an allogeneic stem cell transplant from a related donor, was CMV-positive, and had no GVHD. The graft donor may have given rise to some T cells.

The chain is built from TRBV4-3 and TRBJ1-6; perhaps TRBD1 as D (6 bases). Germline CDR1 and CDR2: LGHNA and YSLEER. Trimming took 1 base from V and 7 from J, leaving 17 bases between them. The CDR3 is made up of 17 amino acids. This chain's CDR3 is CASSQAPGEKRNSPLHF. Written as DNA, the CDR3 is TGCGCCAGCAGCCAAGCCCCAGGGGAGAAGAGGAATTCACCCCTCCACTTT.

The genes are TRBV5-6 and TRBJ1-1; tentatively, D is TRBD1 (6 bases). The V gene's germline CDR1 is SGHDT and CDR2 YYEEEE. V lost 0 bases and J lost 2, with 11 bases in between. The CDR3 is 15 residues long. The DNA of the CDR3 is TGTGCCAGCAGCTTGGCCCCAGGGGAAAACACTGAAGCTTTCTTT. It is translated as CASSLAPGENTEAFF.

The rearrangement joins TRBV27 to TRBJ2-1; D is undetermined. V was cut by 1 base and J by 4 bases, with 14 bases left in between. Germline V gives CDR1 MNHEY, CDR2 SMNVEV (reference sequence). This CDR3 comprises 16 residues. CDR3 sequence: CASSLLATRPYNEQFF. The DNA of the CDR3 is TGTGCCAGCAGTTTATTAGCAACACGACCGTACAATGAGCAGTTCTTC.

The chain couples TRBV10-2 to TRBJ2-7; 9 positions match TRBD1. Germline values: CDR1 WSHSY, CDR2 SAAADI. The V segment lost 2 bases and the J segment 1 base; nucleotides outside the gene matches: 6. CDR3 length equals 16 residues. The CDR3 region has the DNA TGCGCCAGCAGTGAGGGGGGACAGGGATTTTCCTACGAGCAGTACTTC. Its translation is CASSEGGQGFSYEQYF.

This clone was counted only a few times. V usage is TRBV10-3 and J usage is TRBJ1-5, with D perhaps matching TRBD1 (5 bases). From germline, CDR1 is ENHRY and CDR2 SYGVKD. The CDR3 loop spans 15 amino acids. V dropped 10 bases and J dropped 1 base, with 17 bases sitting between them. The CDR3 protein is CATQGGERSNQPQHF. CDR3 sequence (DNA): TGTGCCACCCAAGGAGGGGAGAGGAGCAATCAGCCCCAGCATTTT.

The CDR3: CATFSGSYEQYF. The CDR3 DNA follows: TGTGCCACCTTTAGCGGGTCCTACGAGCAGTACTTC. This chain links TRBV6-5 with TRBJ2-7, with TRBD2 identical over 7 bases. With 10 bases clipped from V and 1 base from J, the junction kept 4 bases outside the gene matches. CDR1 and CDR2 (germline): MNHEY, SVGAGI. CDR3 length: 12 residues.

This chain links TRBV6-5 with TRBJ1-2; TRBD1 matches 7 bases. The germline V gene encodes CDR1 MNHEY and CDR2 SVGAGI. Unmatched junction bases numbered 8, after V lost 4 bases and J lost 0 bases. The CDR3 loop spans 16 amino acids. CDR3 DNA sequence: TGTGCCAGCAGTTTACGGACAGGTTCCTCTAACTATGGCTACACCTTC. Its translation is CASSLRTGSSNYGYTF.

The V and J genes are TRBV5-4 and TRBJ2-2, with 13 positions matching TRBD2. The germline gives CDR1 SGHNT, CDR2 YYREEE (reference sequence). The V gene end was trimmed by 4 bases and the J gene end by 7 bases; junction bases not matched to a gene: 7. The CDR3 has 16 amino acids. CDR3 coding DNA: TGTGCCAGCAGCCTCGGGACTAGCGGGACCCTCGGGGAGCTGTTTTTT. Translating it yields CASSLGTSGTLGELFF.

The chain couples TRBV6-5 to TRBJ1-1; possible D gene TRBD1, 6 bases. V lost 5 bases and J lost 1, with 11 bases in between. Germline lookup yields CDR1 MNHEY and CDR2 SVGAGI. The CDR3 runs to 14 residues. The CDR3, as DNA: TGTGCCAGCAGTAAGGGGGTGAGGAACACTGAAGCTTTCTTT. Translated, it gives CASSKGVRNTEAFF.

This clone was recorded only once. The chain has TRBV5-1 and TRBJ2-7; 10 nucleotides agree with TRBD2. CDR3 size: 16 residues. Germline trimming cut 2 bases from V and 2 bases from J; bases unmatched to any gene: 7. Looked up from germline, CDR1 is SGHRS and CDR2 is YFSETQ. The CDR3 DNA reads as TGCGCCAGCAGCTTCGCCAGCGGGGGGGGCCCCTACGAGCAGTACTTC. Amino acids: CASSFASGGGPYEQYF.

This chain connects TRBV28 to TRBJ1-5; possibly TRBD1 for D (6 bases). Germline lookup yields CDR1 MDHEN and CDR2 SYDVKM. This CDR3 is 14 amino acids long. Trimming left V 6 bases short and J 3 bases short, with 12 bases between. CDR3 loop: CASSSTGFNQPQHF. The DNA of the CDR3 is TGTGCCAGCAGCTCAACAGGGTTCAATCAGCCCCAGCATTTT.